Following are 26 T cell receptor beta chains from one sample sequenced in a study of T cell changes during pregnancy in multiple sclerosis (dated by TCRdb to between 2017 and 2020). Preparation of the library involved the immunoSEQ multiplex PCR assay. TCRdb limited this immuneACCESS table to in-frame rearrangements with V and J called. A share of clones is missing; checked studies link under half to unresolved V genes, and the rest is unexplained. The sample contains roughly 42,000 clones, around 93% of them found a single time. The ten largest account for around 0.33% of the sample. This material consisted of CD4+ T cells from peripheral blood mononuclear cells, taken after pregnancy. The receptors originated from a female donor with multiple sclerosis, enrolled in a pregnancy study.

The V call is TRBV10-3, the J call TRBJ2-2; TRBD2 matches at 8 bases. V trimming: 3 bases; J trimming: 6 bases; junction bases outside the gene matches: 9. Germline V lookup: CDR1 ENHRY, CDR2 SYGVKD. This CDR3 is 16 amino acids long. This CDR3 reads CAISEGSGGSSGELFF. In DNA form, the CDR3 reads TGTGCCATCAGTGAAGGGAGCGGGGGATCTTCCGGGGAGCTGTTTTTT.

V is TRBV6-1 and J is TRBJ2-6; 7 bases align to TRBD1. The V and J ends lost 4 bases and 2 bases, in that order; junction bases with no gene match: 2. Germline CDR1 MNHNS, CDR2 SASEGT. The CDR3 sequence is 15 residues long. The CDR3 DNA sequence: TGTGCCAGCAGTGTAACAGGGGCTGGGGCCAACGTCCTGACTTTC. Residues: CASSVTGAGANVLTF.

The chain links TRBV6-5 to TRBJ2-7; 12 positions agree with TRBD2. CDR3 length: 14 residues. CDR1 and CDR2 from the germline V gene are MNHEY and SVGAGI. Unmatched junction bases numbered 9, after V lost 6 bases and J lost 9 bases. For the CDR3, the DNA is TGTGCCAGCAGAACTGGACTAGCGGGGAAATTGCAGTACTTC. This encodes CASRTGLAGKLQYF.

The chain recombines TRBV7-6 with TRBJ1-1, with D uncertain. The germline gives CDR1 SGHVS, CDR2 FNYEAQ. This CDR3 contains 15 residues. V was cut by 0 bases and J by 4 bases, with 12 bases left in between. The CDR3 sequence: CASSLAPGYVTEAFF. For the CDR3, the DNA is TGTGCCAGCAGCTTAGCTCCAGGCTATGTCACTGAAGCTTTCTTT.

The rearrangement joins TRBV18 to TRBJ2-3, with 7 bases that match TRBD2. The CDR3 loop spans 15 amino acids. Trimming removed 1 base from V and 4 bases from J; junction bases left unmatched: 5. The V gene's germline CDR1 is KGHSH and CDR2 LQKENI. The CDR3 is CASSPRTSHADTQYF. CDR3 DNA: TGTGCCAGCTCACCACGGACTAGTCACGCAGATACGCAGTATTTT.

V and J are TRBV18 and TRBJ1-6, with D possibly TRBD1 on 5 matching bases. Looked up from germline, CDR1 is KGHSH and CDR2 is LQKENI. V was trimmed by 6 bases and J by 0 bases, leaving 9 bases between them. CDR3 length: 15 residues. CDR3: CASSAQGSYNSPLHF. The DNA of the CDR3 is TGTGCCAGCTCCGCCCAGGGCTCCTATAATTCACCCCTCCACTTT.

This chain uses TRBV6-1 with TRBJ1-2; weak D call: TRBD1 (5 bases). The germline V and J ends were trimmed by 1 base and 8 bases, with 11 bases remaining between them. The germline V gene encodes CDR1 MNHNS and CDR2 SASEGT. This CDR3 comprises 13 residues. The CDR3 here is CASSEVGRDGYTF. The CDR3 DNA is TGTGCCAGCAGTGAAGTCGGGAGGGACGGCTACACCTTC.

This chain connects TRBV5-1 to TRBJ2-1, with 10 nucleotides matching TRBD1. Looked up from germline, CDR1 is SGHRS and CDR2 is YFSETQ. Unmatched junction bases numbered 3, after V lost 4 bases and J lost 2 bases. CDR3 length equals 15 residues. The CDR3 loop is CASSGGQGPYNEQFF. The CDR3 region has the DNA TGCGCCAGCAGCGGGGGACAGGGGCCCTACAATGAGCAGTTCTTC.

The chain recombines TRBV9 with TRBJ2-5; tentatively, D is TRBD2 (5 bases). V dropped 3 bases and J dropped 4 bases, with 16 bases sitting between them. The CDR3 covers 15 residues. CDR1 SGDLS and CDR2 YYNGEE come from the germline V gene. CDR3 DNA: TGTGCCAGCAGCGCCAGAGGGCAGGTCTTAGAGACCCAGTACTTC. Its translation: CASSARGQVLETQYF.

This chain links TRBV5-1 with TRBJ2-1; D possibly corresponds to TRBD1 (6 bases). The germline gives CDR1 SGHRS, CDR2 YFSETQ. Trimming cost V 0 bases and J 0 bases, with 16 bases left between them. This CDR3 comprises 18 residues. CDR3 sequence reads: CASSLAPPGTSSYNEQFF. CDR3 nucleotides: TGCGCCAGCAGCTTGGCCCCTCCGGGGACAAGCTCCTACAATGAGCAGTTCTTC.

V gene TRBV5-4 combines with J gene TRBJ2-7, with D possibly being TRBD1 (6 bases). This CDR3 is 14 amino acids long. V gave up 3 bases and J gave up 1 base, with 11 bases separating them. Germline lookup yields CDR1 SGHNT and CDR2 YYREEE (reference sequence). The CDR3 DNA is TGTGCCAGCAGCTCCTCGGACAGTTCCTACGAGCAGTACTTC. Translated, it gives CASSSSDSSYEQYF.

J is TRBJ1-2 and V is TRBV6-5; no definite D call. CDR1 is MNHEY, CDR2 SVGAGI, per germline. V was pared by 6 bases and J by 8 bases, with 13 bases between. The CDR3 loop spans 12 amino acids. Here the CDR3 reads CASRGMSGGYTF. The CDR3 region has the DNA TGTGCCAGCAGGGGGATGTCGGGGGGCTACACCTTC.

This clone was detected only once. The chain uses TRBV5-6 and TRBJ2-3; 11 nucleotides align to TRBD2. This CDR3 has 16 amino acids. In germline, CDR1 is SGHDT, CDR2 YYEEEE. V trimming: 0 bases; J trimming: 5 bases; junction bases outside the gene matches: 5. CDR3 amino acids: CASSLAGTSGVDTQYF. Written as DNA, the CDR3 is TGTGCCAGCAGCTTGGCGGGGACTAGCGGTGTAGATACGCAGTATTTT.

V and J are TRBV13 and TRBJ2-1; the D gene is possibly TRBD1 (5 bases). The CDR3 has 16 residues. Per germline, CDR1 PRHDT and CDR2 FYEKMQ (reference sequence). V lost 3 bases, J lost 8 bases, and 20 bases lay in between. In nucleotides, the CDR3 is TGTGCCAGCAGCTTTCCGTTTGATCAGGGTCTCGATGAGCAGTTCTTC. Translation gives CASSFPFDQGLDEQFF.

The V call is TRBV27, the J call TRBJ1-5; possibly TRBD1 for D (5 bases). V was shortened by 7 bases and J by 3 bases, with 22 bases between the two germline ends. Germline V lookup: CDR1 MNHEY, CDR2 SMNVEV (reference sequence). The CDR3 loop spans 17 amino acids. The CDR3 DNA sequence: TGTGCCAGCACCGAACCGGGACGGAGGGCCCTCAATCAGCCCCAGCATTTT. This translates into CASTEPGRRALNQPQHF.

V is TRBV19 and J is TRBJ1-5; D is perhaps TRBD1 (6 bases). There are 18 residues in the CDR3. Germline values: CDR1 LNHDA, CDR2 SQIVND (reference sequence). Trimming removed 5 bases at V and 3 bases at J, with 23 bases between. CDR3 sequence (DNA): TGTGCCAGTAGTTCAAGGCGAAGGGACAACCTCTTCAATCAGCCCCAGCATTTT. Amino acid sequence: CASSSRRRDNLFNQPQHF.

Regarding this clone: The junction shows a germline mismatch at one end, possibly a read error. V is TRBV7-2 and J is TRBJ2-2, with TRBD2 matching 7 bases. CDR1 and CDR2 (germline): SGHTA, FQGNSA. The CDR3 extends over 16 amino acids. CDR3 nucleotide sequence: TGTGCCAGCAGTTTAGCGGGCACAAGGAACACCGGGGAGCTGTTTTTT. It yields the protein CASSLAGTRNTGELFF. The entire variable domain, with the rest obtained from reference TRBV7-2 and TRBJ2-2, is as follows: GAGVSQSPSNKVTEKGKDVELRCDPISGHTALYWYRQSLGQGLEFLIYFQGNSAPDKSGLPSDRFSAERTGGSVSTLTIQRTQQEDSAVYLCASSLAGTRNTGELFFGEGSRLTVL.

The chain uses TRBV5-1 and TRBJ2-1, with D possibly being TRBD2 (6 bases). CDR3 length equals 14 residues. In germline, CDR1 is SGHRS, CDR2 YFSETQ. Trimming cost V 3 bases and J 7 bases, with 14 bases left between them. In nucleotides, the CDR3 is TGCGCCAGCAGCTCAGGACTAAACGGGAATGAGCAGTTCTTC. This gives the protein CASSSGLNGNEQFF.

The rearrangement links TRBV6-1 to TRBJ1-2; D gene unclear. The CDR3 loop spans 15 amino acids. Trimming pared 7 bases from V and 4 bases from J, leaving 19 bases between. The germline V gene has CDR1 MNHNS and CDR2 SASEGT. The DNA of the CDR3 is TGTGCCAGCACTCAAGGAGAGGGAGGGTTCTATGGCTACACCTTC. This codes for CASTQGEGGFYGYTF.

The V call is TRBV6-5, the J call TRBJ2-3, with TRBD2 matching 8 bases. This CDR3 is built from 15 residues. V was pared by 0 bases and J by 5 bases, with 4 bases of the junction left unmatched. The germline gives CDR1 MNHEY, CDR2 SVGAGI. The CDR3 loop is CASSYSTGGGDTQYF. The CDR3 DNA reads TGTGCCAGCAGTTACTCGACCGGGGGGGGAGATACGCAGTATTTT.

The chain combines TRBV2 with TRBJ1-5, with D possibly matching TRBD1 (6 bases). Germline loops: CDR1 SNHLY, CDR2 FYNNEI. The CDR3 is 14 amino acids. V was clipped by 7 bases and J by 4 bases, with 14 bases between them. In DNA form, the CDR3 reads TGTGCCAGCACCCGTGGGGGCGCGAATCAGCCCCAGCATTTT. The encoded protein is CASTRGGANQPQHF.

This rearrangement joins TRBV6-1 to TRBJ1-2, with D unclear. Trimming removed 6 bases from V and 5 bases from J, with 16 bases in between. The CDR3 runs to 14 residues. Per germline, CDR1 MNHNS and CDR2 SASEGT. The CDR3 region has the DNA TGTGCCAGCAGGAAGGATCGGGTCCTTTATGGCTACACCTTC. Encoded protein: CASRKDRVLYGYTF.

This sequence joins TRBV4-1 and TRBJ2-2; D is possibly TRBD1 (6 bases). Germline CDR1 is MGHRA and CDR2 is YSYEKL. The CDR3 has 16 amino acids. V was shortened by 1 base and J by 14 bases, with 23 bases between the two germline ends. The DNA of the CDR3 is TGCGCCAGCAGCCAAGTCGCAGGGAAGGGGGTCGTTTTCCTGTTTTTT. This codes for CASSQVAGKGVVFLFF.

V usage is TRBV5-8 and J usage is TRBJ2-5; 8 bases agree with TRBD1. Germline trimming cut 4 bases from V and 1 base from J; bases unmatched to any gene: 9. CDR3 length equals 16 residues. Germline CDR1 reads SGHTS; CDR2 reads YDEGEE. This CDR3 reads CASSPGTGPFQETQYF. In nucleotides, the CDR3 is TGTGCCAGCAGCCCGGGGACAGGCCCTTTCCAAGAGACCCAGTACTTC.

The gene calls are TRBV6-4 and TRBJ2-2; the match to TRBD2 covers 14 bases. The CDR3 spans 19 residues. The J segment lost 8 bases and the V segment lost 3 bases, leaving 14 bases of the junction unmatched. Per the germline V gene, CDR1 is MRHNA and CDR2 is SNTAGT. The CDR3 loop is CASSDILGTSGGFLGELFF. As DNA, the CDR3 is TGTGCCAGCAGTGATATCTTGGGGACTAGCGGGGGTTTCTTGGGGGAGCTGTTTTTT.

This sequence joins TRBV9 and TRBJ2-7; D unresolved. The CDR3 loop spans 14 amino acids. CDR1 and CDR2 (germline): SGDLS, YYNGEE. Trimming removed 3 bases from V and 2 bases from J, with 12 bases in between. As DNA, the CDR3 is TGTGCCAGCAGCGAACAGTATCTGACCTACGAGCAGTACTTC. Residues: CASSEQYLTYEQYF.